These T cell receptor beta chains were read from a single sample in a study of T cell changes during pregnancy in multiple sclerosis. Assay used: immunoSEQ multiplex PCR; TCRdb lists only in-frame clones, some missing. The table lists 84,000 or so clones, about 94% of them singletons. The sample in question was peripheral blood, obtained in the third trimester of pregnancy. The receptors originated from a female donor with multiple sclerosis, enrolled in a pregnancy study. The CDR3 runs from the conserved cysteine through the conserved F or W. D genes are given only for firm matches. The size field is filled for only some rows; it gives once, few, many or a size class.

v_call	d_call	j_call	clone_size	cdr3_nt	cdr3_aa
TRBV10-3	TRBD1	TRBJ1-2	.	TGTGCCATTACAGGGGGATATGGCTACACCTTC	CAITGGYGYTF
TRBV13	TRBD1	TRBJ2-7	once	TGTGCCAGCAGCTTCGCGGGACAGGGGGGCTACGAGCAGTACTTC	CASSFAGQGGYEQYF
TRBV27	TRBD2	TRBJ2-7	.	TGTGCCAGCAGCCCCGGGGGGTGGGAGCAGTACTTC	CASSPGGWEQYF
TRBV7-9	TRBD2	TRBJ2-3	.	TGTGCCAGCGGAACGTGGGGGGGACCCTTCACAGATACGCAGTATTTT	CASGTWGGPFTDTQYF
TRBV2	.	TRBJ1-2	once	TGTGCCGTCTCGAAAAAGCAACAGGGCCCAGCTAACTATGGCTACACCTTC	CAVSKKQQGPANYGYTF
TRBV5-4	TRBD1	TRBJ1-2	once	TGTGCCTTCCCCGACAGGGGGCGCGATGGCTACACCTTC	CAFPDRGRDGYTF
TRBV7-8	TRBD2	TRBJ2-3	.	TGTGCCAGCAGCTTAGGACAGGGACTAGCGGGGGGGAGAGATACGCAGTATTTT	CASSLGQGLAGGRDTQYF
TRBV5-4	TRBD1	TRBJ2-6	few	TGTGCCAGCAGCGGACCCGGGACAGGGGGCTCTGGGGCCAACGTCCTGACTTTC	CASSGPGTGGSGANVLTF
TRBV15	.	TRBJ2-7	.	TGTGCCACCAGCAGAGAGAACAGGGCCCTTTACGAGCAGTACTTC	CATSRENRALYEQYF
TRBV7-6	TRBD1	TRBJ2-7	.	TGTGCCAGCAGCTTAGCCGGTGGGACAGGGAACGAGCAGTACTTC	CASSLAGGTGNEQYF
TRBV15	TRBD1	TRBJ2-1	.	TGTGCCACCAGCATTAGGGGACAGGGGTTCAATGAGCAGTTCTTC	CATSIRGQGFNEQFF
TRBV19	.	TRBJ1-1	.	TGTGCCAGTAGTATAAGGGGTTTGGCTGAAGCTTTCTTT	CASSIRGLAEAFF
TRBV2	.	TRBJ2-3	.	TGTGCCAGCGCGCTTGGAGGAGCAACAACAGATACGCAGTATTTT	CASALGGATTDTQYF
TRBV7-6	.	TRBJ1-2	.	TGTGCCAGCAGCGAAAGTGGGCAGCTTAACTATGGCTACACCTTC	CASSESGQLNYGYTF
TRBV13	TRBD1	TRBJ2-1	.	TGTGCCAGCAGCTCGCCGGGACAGGGAAAGTTCTTC	CASSSPGQGKFF
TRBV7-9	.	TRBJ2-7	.	TGTGCCAGCAGCTCTATCCGTTTCGAGCAGTACTTC	CASSSIRFEQYF
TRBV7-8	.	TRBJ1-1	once	TGTGCCAGCAGCTCGGGGGGGAACACTGAAGCTTTCTTT	CASSSGGNTEAFF
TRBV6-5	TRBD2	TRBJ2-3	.	TGTGCCAGCTCCACTAGCGGCTTCACAGATACGCAGTATTTT	CASSTSGFTDTQYF
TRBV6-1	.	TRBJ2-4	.	TGTGCCAGCAGTGCTGGACCCTCGGGGGAAAACATTCAGTACTTC	CASSAGPSGENIQYF
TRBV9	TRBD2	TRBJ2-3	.	TGTGCCAGCAGCCCTCGACTAGCGGGGGCAGATACGCAGTATTTT	CASSPRLAGADTQYF
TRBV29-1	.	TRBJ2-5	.	TGCAGCGTTCTCAGGGGAGAGACCCAGTACTTC	CSVLRGETQYF
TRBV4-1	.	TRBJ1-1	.	TGCGCCAGCAGCCGCCCCGGGGGAGAGGCTGAAGCTTTCTTT	CASSRPGGEAEAFF
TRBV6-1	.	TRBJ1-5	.	TGTGCCAGCAGTGGGACAACCGCTAGCAATCAGCCCCAGCATTTT	CASSGTTASNQPQHF
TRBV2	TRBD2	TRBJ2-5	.	TGTGCCAGCAGTGAAACTAGCGGGGGGGCCAGAGAGACCCAGTACTTC	CASSETSGGARETQYF
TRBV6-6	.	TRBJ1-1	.	TGTGCCAGCAGTTACTCGAGCCGTCATTGGGCTTTCTTT	CASSYSSRHWAFF
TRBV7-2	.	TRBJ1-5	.	TGTGCCAGCAGGCCGAGTATTAATCAGCCCCAGCATTTT	CASRPSINQPQHF
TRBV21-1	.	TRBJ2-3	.	TGTGCCAGCAGCAAAGCGCGTAAAACTAGACAGGGGGCAGGGGATACGCAGTATTTT	CASSKARKTRQGAGDTQYF
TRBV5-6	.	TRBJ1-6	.	TGTGCCAGCAGCTTGGGGACACGATTGAGTTCACCCCTCCACTTT	CASSLGTRLSSPLHF
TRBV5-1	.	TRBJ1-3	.	TGCGCCAGCAGCTTCCTAATTACTAGGAGGCCCGGAAGACTATTTGCCATATATTTT	CASSFLITRRPGRLFAIYF
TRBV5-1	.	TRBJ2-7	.	TGCGCCAGCAGCTTGTACCCCCCATCGGTGAGATCCGACGAGCAGTACTTC	CASSLYPPSVRSDEQYF
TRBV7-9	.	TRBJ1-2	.	TGTGCCAGCAGCTTTCCGGGGGGCTATGGCTACACCTTC	CASSFPGGYGYTF
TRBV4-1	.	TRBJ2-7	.	TGCGCCAGCAGCCAAGTCCCCGGGACACGATCCTACGAGCAGTACTTC	CASSQVPGTRSYEQYF
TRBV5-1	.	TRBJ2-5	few	TGCGCCAGCAGCTCTCAGGGGCAGGGGGAGACCCAGTACTTC	CASSSQGQGETQYF
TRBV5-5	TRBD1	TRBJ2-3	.	TGTGCCAGCAGCAGAAAAAGACAGGGCGGAACAGATACGCAGTATTTT	CASSRKRQGGTDTQYF
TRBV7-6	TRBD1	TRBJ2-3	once	TGTGCCAGCAGCTTAAAACCGGGACAGGGGGGTCCATCGAGCACAGATACGCAGTATTTT	CASSLKPGQGGPSSTDTQYF
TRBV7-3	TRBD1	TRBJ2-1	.	TGTGCCAGCAGCCCTGGACAGGCCTACAATGAGCAGTTCTTC	CASSPGQAYNEQFF
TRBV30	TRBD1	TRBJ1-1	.	TGTGCCTGGAGTTTTTCACAGGGGCGCGCTGAAGCTTTCTTT	CAWSFSQGRAEAFF
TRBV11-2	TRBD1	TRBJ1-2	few	TGTGCCAGCAGCTTAGAATGGCAGCCGGAACAGGGGCCTACGGATGGCTACACCTTC	CASSLEWQPEQGPTDGYTF
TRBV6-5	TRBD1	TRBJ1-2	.	TGTGCCAGCAGTTACCGGGGACAGGGTGGAGGCTACACCTTC	CASSYRGQGGGYTF
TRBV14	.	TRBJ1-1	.	TGTGCCAGCAGCCAAGGCAGGGTCACTGAAGCTTTCTTT	CASSQGRVTEAFF